This entry is about one TCR beta chain. Its antigen remains unknown. The study ran its PCR with 60 Vbeta and 13 Jbeta primers. The method was immunoSEQ multiplex PCR; TCRdb's version includes in-frame clones alone and lacks a portion of them. The table lists 150,000 to 200,000 clones, roughly 77% of them singletons. Healthy donors of bone marrow made up the group. The CDR3 contains 15 residues. Unmatched junction bases numbered 5, after V lost 1 base and J lost 5 bases. Germline V CDR1 and CDR2: SGHTA, FQGNSA. These data belong to a study of cytomegalovirus exposure and HLA in healthy donors. Study results and limitations: The likely origin of a cluster of highly shared sequence variants was a sequencing artifact. Cytomegalovirus-associated status was assigned to fewer than 200 TCR beta chains. The study assumed roughly uniform donor sequencing depth for presence/absence analyses.

The specimen was PBMCs. The chain combines TRBV7-2 with TRBJ2-5, with 9 bases aligning to TRBD1. The TCR sequence derives from a woman in her 30s in good health and CMV-seropositive. The CDR3 spells CASSLGGTGMETQYF. In nucleotides, the CDR3 is TGTGCCAGCAGCTTAGGGGGGACAGGGATGGAGACCCAGTACTTC.